This passage covers 32 T cell receptor beta chains from one sample sequenced in a study of T-cell memory formation after mild COVID-19. TCRdb processed the 5' RACE reads anew with MiXCR; each CDR3 protein has one entry. Altogether some 330,000 distinct CDR3 sequences are present, around 21% being singletons, with the ten largest covering roughly an eighth. Sequencing was carried out using PBMCs or a T cell subset sorted from them (not recorded which). The receptors derive from an adult woman who had mild COVID-19 (a few samples of this study predate the infection). Cell type and time point are not known.

The genes are TRBV27 and TRBJ1-2; tentative D call: TRBD1 (6 bases). With 1 base removed from V and 6 bases from J, the gap between germline ends came to 12 bases. The CDR3 length is 14 residues. Per germline, CDR1 MNHEY and CDR2 SMNVEV (reference sequence). The CDR3 loop is CASSLYGTNNGYTF. The CDR3 DNA reads TGTGCCAGCAGTTTATATGGGACAAATAATGGCTACACCTTC.

The chain is built from TRBV5-5 and TRBJ1-1; 7 nucleotides align to TRBD1. V shed 1 base, J shed 2 bases, and the junction held 5 bases outside the gene matches. There are 15 residues in the CDR3. Germline CDR1 reads SGHKS; CDR2 reads YYEKEE (reference sequence). This CDR3 reads CASSLTGQDNTEAFF. CDR3 bases: TGTGCCAGCAGCTTGACCGGACAGGATAACACTGAAGCTTTCTTT.

This clonotype was seen many times. The V call is TRBV5-1, the J call TRBJ2-1; possibly TRBD1 for D (5 bases). From germline, CDR1 is SGHRS and CDR2 YFSETQ. Trimming stripped 5 bases from V and 2 bases from J, with 11 bases between. The CDR3 totals 14 residues. CDR3 coding DNA: TGCGCCAGCAGAGAACAGGCTACCTACAATGAGCAGTTCTTC. Protein product: CASREQATYNEQFF.

This clonotype was seen a few times. The chain has TRBV11-2 and TRBJ1-4; the D gene is possibly TRBD1 (6 bases). Trimming removed 1 base at V and 5 bases at J, with 14 bases between. The CDR3 runs 16 residues. Germline V lookup: CDR1 SGHAT, CDR2 FQNNGV. This CDR3 is CASSLVPQGLNEKLFF. CDR3 DNA sequence: TGTGCCAGCAGCTTAGTGCCCCAGGGGCTAAATGAAAAACTGTTTTTT.

The gene calls are TRBV29-1 and TRBJ2-5, with a possible D match to TRBD1 (5 bases). V lost 6 bases to trimming and J lost 2 bases, with 19 bases between them. CDR3 size: 15 residues. Germline V gives CDR1 SQVTM, CDR2 ANQGSEA. The CDR3 DNA reads as TGCAGCGTGAGAAGGGGCGCGGCGATACAAGAGACCCAGTACTTC. Translation: CSVRRGAAIQETQYF.

The table lists this clonotype with a few counts. V is TRBV11-2 and J is TRBJ2-1; TRBD2 matches at 13 bases. The V gene's germline CDR1 is SGHAT and CDR2 FQNNGV. Trimming took 0 bases from V and 4 from J; bases not matched to a gene: 3. The CDR3 consists of 17 residues. The CDR3 DNA sequence: TGTGCCAGCAGCTTAGAGAAACTAGCGGGGGGGTACAATGAGCAGTTCTTC. This encodes CASSLEKLAGGYNEQFF.

A few counts support this clonotype. The V and J genes are TRBV20-1 and TRBJ2-7, with 10 bases lining up with TRBD2. Losses at the gene ends were 3 bases for V and 5 bases for J; bases not matched to a gene: 10. The CDR3 runs 15 residues. Germline V lookup: CDR1 DFQATT, CDR2 SNEGSKA (reference sequence). The CDR3, as DNA: TGCAGTGCTAGTAAAGTCCTAGCGGGAGTCGACGAGCAGTACTTC. It yields the protein CSASKVLAGVDEQYF.

J is TRBJ1-2 and V is TRBV20-1; D is undetermined. The CDR3 is made up of 14 amino acids. The V end lost 3 bases, the J end lost 5 bases, and 16 bases lay between the germline ends. From germline, CDR1 is DFQATT and CDR2 SNEGSKA (reference sequence). For the CDR3, the DNA is TGCAGTGCTAGGAACAGTGACCCCGGGTATGGCTACACCTTC. It specifies CSARNSDPGYGYTF.

This clonotype came up a few times. The V call is TRBV24-1, the J call TRBJ2-2; the D gene is possibly TRBD2 (6 bases). V was trimmed by 3 bases and J by 0 bases, leaving 10 bases between them. This CDR3 region has 16 residues. CDR1 KGHDR and CDR2 SFDVKD come from the germline V gene. The CDR3 DNA follows: TGTGCCACCAGTGATCTCGGGACTCCGAACACCGGGGAGCTGTTTTTT. Its translation is CATSDLGTPNTGELFF.

This clonotype showed up just a few times. V usage is TRBV29-1 and J usage is TRBJ2-7, with TRBD2 identical over 9 bases. V dropped 1 base and J dropped 3; count of bases not matched to a gene: 7. The germline CDR1 and CDR2 sequences are SQVTM and ANQGSEA. This CDR3 is built from 15 residues. CDR3 coding DNA: TGCAGCGTTGAAGTAGCGGGGGCCGCCGGCTACGAGCAGTACTTC. This translates into CSVEVAGAAGYEQYF.

The chain uses TRBV6-2 or TRBV6-3 and TRBJ2-5, with no clear D. Germline-derived CDR1 and CDR2 are MNHEY and SVGEGT. CDR3 length equals 11 residues. V lost 2 bases and J lost 3, with 1 base in between. CDR3 region: CASSYKETQYF. CDR3 coding DNA: TGTGCCAGCAGTTACAAAGAGACCCAGTACTTC.

In this sample, this clonotype turned up a few times. The chain carries TRBV20-1 and TRBJ1-4; D possibly corresponds to TRBD1 (5 bases). This CDR3 region has 12 residues. V was trimmed by 3 bases and J by 10 bases, leaving 12 bases between them. Germline V CDR1 and CDR2: DFQATT, SNEGSKA (reference sequence). The CDR3 nucleotides are TGCAGTGCTAGCCGGGGGACTGGAAAACTGTTTTTT. Translating gives CSASRGTGKLFF.

This clonotype was recorded many times. This rearrangement joins TRBV6-5 to TRBJ1-1, with D hard to call. The CDR3 spans 15 residues. The V end was cut by 2 bases, the J end by 0 bases, with 10 bases between. Germline assignment: CDR1 MNHEY and CDR2 SVGAGI. For the CDR3, the DNA is TGTGCCAGCAGTTACCAACACACAGTGAACACTGAAGCTTTCTTT. It specifies CASSYQHTVNTEAFF.

The chain links TRBV27 to TRBJ1-5; TRBD1 might be the D (5 bases). V lost 6 bases and J lost 3, with 9 bases in between. The CDR3 has 13 amino acids. Germline V gene lookup returns CDR1 MNHEY and CDR2 SMNVEV (reference sequence). The CDR3 DNA sequence: TGTGCCAGCAGGAGACAGCTCAATCAGCCCCAGCATTTT. Translated, it gives CASRRQLNQPQHF.

The rearrangement uses TRBV15 and TRBJ1-5, with 7 bases fitting TRBD1. CDR3 size: 16 residues. Germline CDR1 is LNHNV and CDR2 is YYDKDF (reference sequence). V gave up 2 bases and J gave up 4 bases; unmatched junction bases: 8. CDR3 bases: TGTGCCACCAGCAGACGTAAACAGGGGCCGAATCAGCCCCAGCATTTT. Residues: CATSRRKQGPNQPQHF.

This clonotype has a handful of counts. The chain joins TRBV9 to TRBJ2-3, with D tentatively TRBD1 (5 bases). V was pared by 0 bases and J by 1 base, with 12 bases between. Per the germline V gene, CDR1 is SGDLS and CDR2 is YYNGEE. This CDR3 has 16 amino acids. The CDR3 DNA is TGTGCCAGCAGCGTAGGTTCTCAGGGTGGCACAGATACGCAGTATTTT. Its protein is CASSVGSQGGTDTQYF.

The chain has TRBV7-9 and TRBJ2-5; no clear D gene. CDR1 SEHNR and CDR2 FQNEAQ come from the germline V gene (reference sequence). The CDR3 has 16 amino acids. V was clipped by 0 bases and J by 2 bases, with 13 bases between them. CDR3: CASSLAWYGSQETQYF. In nucleotides, the CDR3 is TGTGCCAGCAGCTTAGCGTGGTATGGCTCACAAGAGACCCAGTACTTC. Looking up the rest from reference TRBV7-9 and TRBJ2-5 gives the full variable domain: DTGVSQNPRHKITKRGQNVTFRCDPISEHNRLYWYRQTLGQGPEFLTYFQNEAQLEKSRLLSDRFSAERPKGSFSTLEIQRTEQGDSAMYLCASSLAWYGSQETQYFGPGTRLLVL.

The chain recombines TRBV12-5 with TRBJ2-1; 11 bases agree with TRBD2. The CDR3 totals 16 residues. Germline V lookup: CDR1 LGHNT, CDR2 FRNRAP. V lost 3 bases to trimming and J lost 7 bases; unmatched junction nucleotides: 8. The CDR3 coding sequence is TGTGCTAGTGGTTTTGTAGCGGGAGGGATACTAAATGAGCAGTTCTTC. This translates into CASGFVAGGILNEQFF. Looking up the rest from reference TRBV12-5 and TRBJ2-1 gives the full variable domain: DARVTQTPRHKVTEMGQEVTMRCQPILGHNTVFWYRQTMMQGLELLAYFRNRAPLDDSGMPKDRFSAEMPDATLATLKIQPSEPRDSAVYFCASGFVAGGILNEQFFGPGTRLTVL.

V usage is TRBV7-9 and J usage is TRBJ2-7; D is perhaps TRBD1 (5 bases). The CDR3 has 14 residues. The V gene's germline CDR1 is SEHNR and CDR2 FQNEAQ (reference sequence). The V gene lost 6 bases and the J gene lost 3 bases, with 15 bases spanning the gap. CDR3 in DNA: TGTGCCAGCAGTTTCCTAGACAGTATCTACGAGCAGTACTTC. It is translated as CASSFLDSIYEQYF.

The sample holds a few counts of this clonotype. The V and J genes are TRBV5-1 and TRBJ2-7; the match to TRBD2 covers 9 bases. The CDR3 extends over 15 amino acids. With 3 bases clipped from V and 0 bases from J, the junction kept 4 bases outside the gene matches. Germline V gene lookup returns CDR1 SGHRS and CDR2 YFSETQ. CDR3 residues: CASSSRLAASYEQYF. CDR3 coding DNA: TGCGCCAGCAGCTCCCGACTAGCGGCCTCCTACGAGCAGTACTTC. Together with reference TRBV5-1 and TRBJ2-7, the CDR3 gives the full variable domain: KAGVTQTPRYLIKTRGQQVTLSCSPISGHRSVSWYQQTPGQGLQFLFEYFSETQRNKGNFPGRFSGRQFSNSRSEMNVSTLELGDSALYLCASSSRLAASYEQYFGPGTRLTVT.

Only a few counts were recorded for this clonotype. The chain combines TRBV12-3 or TRBV12-4 with TRBJ1-2, with D perhaps matching TRBD1 (5 bases). This CDR3 is built from 13 residues. Trimming took off 0 bases at V and 8 bases at J, with 10 bases between the two ends. CDR3 DNA sequence: TGTGCCAGCAGTTTAGCTGGGGGGGTAGGCTACACCTTC. It translates to CASSLAGGVGYTF.

This rearrangement joins TRBV7-9 to TRBJ2-5, with D perhaps matching TRBD2 (6 bases). CDR1 and CDR2 (germline): SEHNR, FQNEAQ (reference sequence). This CDR3 region has 14 residues. The V end was cut by 2 bases, the J end by 0 bases, with 7 bases between. The CDR3 DNA follows: TGTGCCAGCAGCTTATCGGGGGACCAAGAGACCCAGTACTTC. Translated: CASSLSGDQETQYF.

This clonotype was counted a few times. This sequence joins TRBV5-1 and TRBJ2-1; the D gene is possibly TRBD2 (6 bases). Between the trimmed V and J ends, which lost 3 bases and 0 bases, there was a span of 16 bases. Germline CDR1 reads SGHRS; CDR2 reads YFSETQ. The CDR3 extends over 17 amino acids. The CDR3 here is CASSSRVGGSSYNEQFF. CDR3 bases: TGCGCCAGCAGCTCGAGAGTCGGGGGAAGCTCCTACAATGAGCAGTTCTTC.

V and J are TRBV11-2 and TRBJ1-1; D perhaps matches TRBD1 (5 bases). Germline lookup yields CDR1 SGHAT and CDR2 FQNNGV. V was trimmed by 5 bases and J by 0 bases, leaving 10 bases between them. This CDR3 is built from 14 residues. Here the CDR3 reads CASSAGPLNTEAFF. The DNA of the CDR3 is TGTGCCAGCAGCGCGGGACCTTTGAACACTGAAGCTTTCTTT.

V gene TRBV7-9 combines with J gene TRBJ2-1, with 8 positions matching TRBD1. Trimming cost V 4 bases and J 2 bases; bases outside gene matches: 7. The CDR3 has 16 residues. From germline, CDR1 is SEHNR and CDR2 FQNEAQ (reference sequence). The CDR3 DNA reads TGTGCCAGCAGCTCCGTTTGGGACAGGACCTACAATGAGCAGTTCTTC. Protein sequence: CASSSVWDRTYNEQFF.

V gene TRBV3-2 combines with J gene TRBJ1-1. TRBV3-2 is flagged as a pseudogene. This CDR3 has 12 amino acids. DNA of the CDR3: TGTGCCAGCCTGGGTAAGAACACTGAAGCTTTCTTT. It is translated as CASLGKNTEAFF.

The gene calls are TRBV29-1 and TRBJ2-7, with TRBD1 identical over 8 bases. Unmatched junction bases numbered 7, after V lost 6 bases and J lost 3 bases. Germline CDR1 SQVTM, CDR2 ANQGSEA. This CDR3 region has 13 residues. This CDR3 reads CSVGQGTYYEQYF. The DNA of the CDR3 is TGCAGCGTCGGACAGGGAACCTACTACGAGCAGTACTTC.

There are a few counts of this clonotype. V gene TRBV9 combines with J gene TRBJ2-2; the match to TRBD2 covers 9 bases. The V gene's germline CDR1 is SGDLS and CDR2 YYNGEE. J gave up 4 bases and V 0 bases, and 4 bases lay outside the gene matches. CDR3 length: 16 residues. Here the CDR3 reads CASSVGGGEGTGELFF. The DNA for the CDR3 is TGTGCCAGCAGCGTAGGCGGGGGGGAAGGCACCGGGGAGCTGTTTTTT.

The chain carries TRBV10-3 and TRBJ2-2; 7 nucleotides match TRBD1. With 3 bases clipped from V and 4 bases from J, the junction kept 11 bases outside the gene matches. CDR3 length: 17 residues. Germline V gene lookup returns CDR1 ENHRY and CDR2 SYGVKD. For the CDR3, the DNA is TGTGCCATCAGTGAAGGTCGGGCGACAGGGCGCACCGGGGAGCTGTTTTTT. It translates to CAISEGRATGRTGELFF.

This clonotype was found a few times. The chain uses TRBV5-1 and TRBJ2-2; TRBD2 agrees at 7 bases. The CDR3 is 16 amino acids. CDR1 is SGHRS, CDR2 YFSETQ, per germline. V lost 3 bases and J lost 4; bases outside the gene matches: 9. CDR3 nucleotides: TGCGCCAGCAGCTCTCTAGCGGATCTACGCACCGGGGAGCTGTTTTTT. Translating it yields CASSSLADLRTGELFF.

The V call is TRBV27, the J call TRBJ1-6; no reliable D call. The germline V and J ends were trimmed by 5 bases and 3 bases, with 5 bases remaining between them. CDR1 MNHEY and CDR2 SMNVEV come from the germline V gene (reference sequence). This CDR3 contains 13 residues. DNA for the CDR3: TGTGCCAGCAGTCTCTACTATAATTCACCCCTCCACTTT. Translation gives CASSLYYNSPLHF.

V and J are TRBV5-5 and TRBJ2-1, with 11 nucleotides matching TRBD2. This CDR3 is built from 14 residues. Germline V CDR1 and CDR2: SGHKS, YYEKEE (reference sequence). J gave up 8 bases and V 5 bases, and 6 bases lay outside the gene matches. In DNA form, the CDR3 reads TGTGCCAGCAGTAGCGGGAGGGCCAGGGATGAGCAGTTCTTC. It specifies CASSSGRARDEQFF.